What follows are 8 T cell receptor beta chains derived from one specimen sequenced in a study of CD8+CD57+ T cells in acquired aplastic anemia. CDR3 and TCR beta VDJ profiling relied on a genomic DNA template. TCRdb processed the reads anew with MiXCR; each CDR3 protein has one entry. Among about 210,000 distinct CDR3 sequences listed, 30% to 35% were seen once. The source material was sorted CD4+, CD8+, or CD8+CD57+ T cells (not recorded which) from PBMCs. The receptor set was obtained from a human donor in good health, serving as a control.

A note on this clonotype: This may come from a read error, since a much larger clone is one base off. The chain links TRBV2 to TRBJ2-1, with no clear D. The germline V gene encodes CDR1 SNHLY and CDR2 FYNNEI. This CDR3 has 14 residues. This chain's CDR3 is CASRSMSSYNEQSF. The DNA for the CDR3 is TGTGCCAGCAGATCGATGAGCTCCTACAATGAGCAGTCCTTC.

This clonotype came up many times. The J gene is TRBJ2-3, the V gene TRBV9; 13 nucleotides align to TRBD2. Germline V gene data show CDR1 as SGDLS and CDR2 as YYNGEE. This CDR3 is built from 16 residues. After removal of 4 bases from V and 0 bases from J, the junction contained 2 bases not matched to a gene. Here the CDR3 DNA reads TGTGCCAGCAGCTCGGGACTAGCGGGGAGCACAGATACGCAGTATTTT. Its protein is CASSSGLAGSTDTQYF.

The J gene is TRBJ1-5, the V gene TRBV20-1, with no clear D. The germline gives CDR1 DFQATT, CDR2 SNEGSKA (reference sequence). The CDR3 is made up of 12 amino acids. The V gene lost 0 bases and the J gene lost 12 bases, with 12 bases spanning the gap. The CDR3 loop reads CSARDKLTNQHF. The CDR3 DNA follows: TGCAGTGCTAGAGATAAACTGACGAACCAGCATTTT.

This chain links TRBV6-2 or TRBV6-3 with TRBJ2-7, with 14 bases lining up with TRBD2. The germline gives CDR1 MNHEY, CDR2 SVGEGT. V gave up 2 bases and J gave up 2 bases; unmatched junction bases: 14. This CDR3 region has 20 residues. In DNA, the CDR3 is TGTGCCAGCAGTTACCGTCATCCGGGACTAGCGGGAGACTATACCTACGAGCAGTACTTC. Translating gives CASSYRHPGLAGDYTYEQYF.

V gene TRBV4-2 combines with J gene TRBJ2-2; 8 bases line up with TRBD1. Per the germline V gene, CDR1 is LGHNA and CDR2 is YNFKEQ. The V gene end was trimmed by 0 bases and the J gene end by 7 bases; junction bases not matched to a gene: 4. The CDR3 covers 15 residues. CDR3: CASSQEQGVGGELFF. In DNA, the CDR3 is TGTGCCAGCAGCCAAGAACAGGGGGTGGGCGGGGAGCTGTTTTTT.

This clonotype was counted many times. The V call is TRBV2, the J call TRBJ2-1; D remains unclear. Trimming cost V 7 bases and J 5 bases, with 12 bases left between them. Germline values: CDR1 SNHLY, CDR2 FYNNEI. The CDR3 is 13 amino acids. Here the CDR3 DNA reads TGTGCCAGCACTTTGTTAGTAGACAATGAGCAGTTCTTC. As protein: CASTLLVDNEQFF.

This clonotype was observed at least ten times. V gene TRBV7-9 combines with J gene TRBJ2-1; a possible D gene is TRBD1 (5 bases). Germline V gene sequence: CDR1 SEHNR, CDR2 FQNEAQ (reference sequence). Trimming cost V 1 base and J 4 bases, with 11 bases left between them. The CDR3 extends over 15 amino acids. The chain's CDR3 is CASSLVAGPYNEQFF. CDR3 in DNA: TGTGCCAGCAGCTTAGTGGCAGGGCCTTACAATGAGCAGTTCTTC.

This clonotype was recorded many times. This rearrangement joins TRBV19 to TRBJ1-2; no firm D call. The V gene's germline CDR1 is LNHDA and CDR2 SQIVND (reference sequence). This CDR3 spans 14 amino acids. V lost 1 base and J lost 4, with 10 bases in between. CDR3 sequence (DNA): TGTGCCAGTAGTATAGTATCCGGGCCCTATGGCTACACCTTC. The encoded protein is CASSIVSGPYGYTF. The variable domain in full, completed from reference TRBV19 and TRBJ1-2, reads DGGITQSPKYLFRKEGQNVTLSCEQNLNHDAMYWYRQDPGQGLRLIYYSQIVNDFQKGDIAEGYSVSREKKESFPLTVTSAQKNPTAFYLCASSIVSGPYGYTFGSGTRLTVV.